This TCR beta chain was recorded in a study of CD8 T cells in Susac syndrome (dated by TCRdb to about 2019). About the full investigation: Repertoire sequencing was used to test whether CD8+ T cell activation and differentiation in Susac syndrome was antigen driven. What the study reported, not specific to this receptor: The number of individuals in the TCR sequencing and HLA analysis was acknowledged as relatively small.

The germline V gene specifies KGHSH as CDR1 and LQKENI as CDR2. Between the V and J ends, shortened by 2 bases and 1 base respectively, the junction contains 11 bases. Including the terminal cysteine and phenylalanine, the CDR3 comprises 16 residues. Here the CDR3 DNA is all that survives: 48 bases in frame from base 1. Peripheral blood CD8+ and CD4+ T cells from healthy donors, Susac syndrome patients and multiple sclerosis patients were profiled by high-throughput TCR beta sequencing. The multiple sclerosis controls were treatment-naive patients whose relapsing-remitting disease, either stable or active, fulfilled the revised McDonald criteria. Bulk CD8+ and CD4+ T cells were purified by magnetic negative isolation, while CD8+ TEMRA cells were enriched using FACS. Blood was drawn into EDTA tubes, processed within 24 hours, and PBMCs were isolated by density gradient centrifugation. PBMCs intended for TCR sequencing were cryopreserved in liquid nitrogen and thawed later in a water bath at 37 degrees C. A purity of at least 90% was achieved for sorted or isolated CD4+, CD8+ and CD8+ TEMRA cells.

As to this clonotype: This receptor's antigen is unknown. Nothing much larger sits one base from this clone, and base qualities are not available.

RNA was extracted using the RNeasy kit, and about 0.45 to 1 microgram was reverse transcribed with random hexamers. The immunoSEQ multiplex PCR assay, which covers 54 Vbeta and 13 Jbeta segments, was used to amplify TCR beta CDR3 regions. To correct PCR amplification bias, a synthetic template baseline was used for both primer optimization and computational correction. From the authors' description of their analysis: Only productive sequences were kept, with reads annotated to V, D and J genes according to IMGT and analyzed in immunoSEQ Analyzer. Clonality was computed as one minus Shannon entropy normalized by log2 of the number of productive unique sequences. For each patient and control, public and private clones were evaluated among the 100 most prevalent clones. Clones were defined as Susac-specific when absent from the healthy and MS cohorts, from approximately 1,100 published viral clones and from other ImmuneACCESS disease sequences. The public reads were run again by TCRdb, first through fastp at Q25 and then through MiXCR, and only productive beta chains were kept. All rows with the same CDR3 protein become a single entry with the most common DNA and genes. The V and J calls were not made by the authors but by TCRdb's processing. The sample table contains some 130,000 distinct CDR3 sequences; only one count was recorded for about 95% of them. The top ten clones comprise around 0.12% of the sample.

The source is a human donor with multiple sclerosis. The rearranged segments are TRBV18 and TRBJ1-4, with the identity of the D gene unclear. Specimen: CD4+ T cells from PBMCs. CDR3 loop: CASSPRGALTNEKLFF. The DNA is TGTGCCAGCTCACCAAGAGGCGCGTTAACTAATGAAAAACTGTTTTTT.